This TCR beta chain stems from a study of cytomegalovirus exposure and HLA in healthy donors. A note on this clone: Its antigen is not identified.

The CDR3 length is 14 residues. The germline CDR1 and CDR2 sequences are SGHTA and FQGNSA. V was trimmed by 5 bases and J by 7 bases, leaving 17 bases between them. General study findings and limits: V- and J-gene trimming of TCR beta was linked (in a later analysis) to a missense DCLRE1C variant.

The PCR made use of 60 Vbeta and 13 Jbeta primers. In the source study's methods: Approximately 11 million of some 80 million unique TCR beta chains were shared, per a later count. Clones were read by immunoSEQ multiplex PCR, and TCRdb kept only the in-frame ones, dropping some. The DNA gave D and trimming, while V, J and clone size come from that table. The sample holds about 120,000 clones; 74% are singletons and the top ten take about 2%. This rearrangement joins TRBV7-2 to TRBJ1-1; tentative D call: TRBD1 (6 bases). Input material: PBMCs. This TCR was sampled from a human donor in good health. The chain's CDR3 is CASSMGTRASEAFF. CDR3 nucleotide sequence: TGTGCCAGCAGCATGGGGACAAGAGCGAGTGAAGCTTTCTTT.